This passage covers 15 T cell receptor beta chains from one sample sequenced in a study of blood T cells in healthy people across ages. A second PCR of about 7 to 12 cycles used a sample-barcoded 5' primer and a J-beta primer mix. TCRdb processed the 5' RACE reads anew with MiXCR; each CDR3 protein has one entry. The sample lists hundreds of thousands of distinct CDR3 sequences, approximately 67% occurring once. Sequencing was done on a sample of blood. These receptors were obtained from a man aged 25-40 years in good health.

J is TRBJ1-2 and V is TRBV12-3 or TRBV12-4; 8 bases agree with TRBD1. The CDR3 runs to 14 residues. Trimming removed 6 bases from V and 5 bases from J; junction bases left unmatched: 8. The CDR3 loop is CASRADRVHYGYTF. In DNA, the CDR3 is TGTGCCAGCAGGGCGGACAGGGTGCATTATGGCTACACCTTC.

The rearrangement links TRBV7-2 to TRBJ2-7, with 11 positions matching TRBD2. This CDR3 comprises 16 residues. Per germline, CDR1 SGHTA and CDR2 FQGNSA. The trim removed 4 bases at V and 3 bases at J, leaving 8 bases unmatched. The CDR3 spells CASSWGVAGGHYEQYF. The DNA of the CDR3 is TGTGCCAGCAGCTGGGGAGTAGCGGGGGGGCACTACGAGCAGTACTTC.

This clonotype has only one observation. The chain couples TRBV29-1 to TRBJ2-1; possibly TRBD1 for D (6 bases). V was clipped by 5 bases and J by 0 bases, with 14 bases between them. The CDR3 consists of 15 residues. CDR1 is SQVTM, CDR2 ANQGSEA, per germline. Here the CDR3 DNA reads TGCAGCGTTAGACAGGCTGCCCTCTCCTACAATGAGCAGTTCTTC. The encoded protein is CSVRQAALSYNEQFF.

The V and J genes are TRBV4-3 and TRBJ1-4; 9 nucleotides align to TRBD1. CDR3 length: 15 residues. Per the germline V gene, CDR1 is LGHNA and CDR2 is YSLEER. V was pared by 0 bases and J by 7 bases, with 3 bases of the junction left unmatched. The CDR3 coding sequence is TGCGCCAGCAGCCAAGAGACAGGGGGTAGTGAAAAACTGTTTTTT. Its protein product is CASSQETGGSEKLFF.

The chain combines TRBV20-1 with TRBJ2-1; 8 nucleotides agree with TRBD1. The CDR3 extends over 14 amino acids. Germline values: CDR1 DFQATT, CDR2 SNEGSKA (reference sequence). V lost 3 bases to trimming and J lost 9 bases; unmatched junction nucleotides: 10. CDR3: CSASPTGAVGEQFF. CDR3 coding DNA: TGCAGTGCTAGCCCGACAGGGGCAGTAGGTGAGCAGTTCTTC.

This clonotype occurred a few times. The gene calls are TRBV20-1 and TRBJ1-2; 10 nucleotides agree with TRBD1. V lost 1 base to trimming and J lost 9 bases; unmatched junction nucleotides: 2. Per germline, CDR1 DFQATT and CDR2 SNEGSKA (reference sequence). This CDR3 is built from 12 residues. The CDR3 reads CSARGQGASYTF. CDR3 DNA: TGCAGTGCTAGAGGACAGGGGGCTAGCTACACCTTC.

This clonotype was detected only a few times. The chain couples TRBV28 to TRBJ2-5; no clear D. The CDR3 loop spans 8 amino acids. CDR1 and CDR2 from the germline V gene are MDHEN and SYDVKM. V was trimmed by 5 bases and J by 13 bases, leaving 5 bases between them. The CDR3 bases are TGTGCCAGCAGTCCCGGGTACTTC. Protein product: CASSPGYF.

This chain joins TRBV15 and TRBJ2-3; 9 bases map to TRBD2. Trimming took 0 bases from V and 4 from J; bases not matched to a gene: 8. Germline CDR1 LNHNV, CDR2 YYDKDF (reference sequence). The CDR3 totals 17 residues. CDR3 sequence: CATSRDRGLAISDTQYF. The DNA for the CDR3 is TGTGCCACCAGCAGAGATCGAGGACTAGCGATCTCAGATACGCAGTATTTT.

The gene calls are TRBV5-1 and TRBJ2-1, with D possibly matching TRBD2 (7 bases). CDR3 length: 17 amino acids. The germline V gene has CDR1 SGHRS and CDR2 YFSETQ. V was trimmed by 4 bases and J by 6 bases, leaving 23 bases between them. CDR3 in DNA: TGCGCCAGCAGCCCTCGTCGAGAGGGGGGGTTGGGCAATGAGCAGTTCTTC. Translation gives CASSPRREGGLGNEQFF.

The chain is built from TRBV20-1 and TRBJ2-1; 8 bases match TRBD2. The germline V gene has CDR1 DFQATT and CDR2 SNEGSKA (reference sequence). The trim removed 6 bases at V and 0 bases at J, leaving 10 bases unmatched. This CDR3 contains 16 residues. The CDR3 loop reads CSALAVAGPSYNEQFF. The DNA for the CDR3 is TGCAGTGCGTTAGCCGTAGCGGGGCCCTCCTACAATGAGCAGTTCTTC.

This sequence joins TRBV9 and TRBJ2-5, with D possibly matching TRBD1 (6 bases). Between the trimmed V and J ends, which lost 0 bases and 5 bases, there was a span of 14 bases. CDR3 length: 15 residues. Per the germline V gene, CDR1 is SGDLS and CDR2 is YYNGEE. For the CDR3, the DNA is TGTGCCAGCAGCGTAGCTTTAACAGGGTCCGAGACCCAGTACTTC. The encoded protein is CASSVALTGSETQYF. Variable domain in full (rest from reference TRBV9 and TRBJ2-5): DSGVTQTPKHLITATGQRVTLRCSPRSGDLSVYWYQQSLDQGLQFLIQYYNGEERAKGNILERFSAQQFPDLHSELNLSSLELGDSALYFCASSVALTGSETQYFGPGTRLLVL.

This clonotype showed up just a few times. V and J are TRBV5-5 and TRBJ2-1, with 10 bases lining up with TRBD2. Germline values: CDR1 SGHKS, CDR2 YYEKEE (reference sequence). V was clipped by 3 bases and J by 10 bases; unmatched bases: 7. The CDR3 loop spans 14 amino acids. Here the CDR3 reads CASSWGTSAREQFF. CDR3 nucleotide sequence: TGTGCCAGCAGCTGGGGGACTAGCGCGCGGGAGCAGTTCTTC.

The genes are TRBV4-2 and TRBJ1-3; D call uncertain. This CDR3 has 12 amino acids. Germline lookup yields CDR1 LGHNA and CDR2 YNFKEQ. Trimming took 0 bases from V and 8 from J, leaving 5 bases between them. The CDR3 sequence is CASSQDADTIYF. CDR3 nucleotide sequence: TGTGCCAGCAGCCAAGATGCGGACACCATATATTTT.

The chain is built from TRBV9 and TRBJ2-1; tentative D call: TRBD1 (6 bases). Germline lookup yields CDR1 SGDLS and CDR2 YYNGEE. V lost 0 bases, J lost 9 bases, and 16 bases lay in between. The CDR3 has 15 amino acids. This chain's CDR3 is CASSVDPGEWSEQFF. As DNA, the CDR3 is TGTGCCAGCAGCGTAGACCCAGGGGAATGGAGTGAGCAGTTCTTC.

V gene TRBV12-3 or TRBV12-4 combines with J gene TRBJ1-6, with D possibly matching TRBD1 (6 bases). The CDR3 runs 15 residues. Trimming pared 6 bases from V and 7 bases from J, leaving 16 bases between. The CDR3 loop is CASSPLRQGNSPLHF. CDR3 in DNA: TGTGCCAGCAGCCCCCTCCGTCAGGGGAATTCACCCCTCCACTTT.